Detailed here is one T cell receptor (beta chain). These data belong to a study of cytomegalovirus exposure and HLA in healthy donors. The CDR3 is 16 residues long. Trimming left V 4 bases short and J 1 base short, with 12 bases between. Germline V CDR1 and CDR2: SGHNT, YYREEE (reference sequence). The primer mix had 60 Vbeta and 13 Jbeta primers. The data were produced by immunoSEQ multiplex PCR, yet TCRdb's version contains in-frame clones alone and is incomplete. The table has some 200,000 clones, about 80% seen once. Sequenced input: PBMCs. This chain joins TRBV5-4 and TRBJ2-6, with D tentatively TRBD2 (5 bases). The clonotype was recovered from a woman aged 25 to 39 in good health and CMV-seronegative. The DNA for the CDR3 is TGTGCCAGCAGCCCGTACGGGGATTCTGGGGCCAACGTCCTGACTTTC. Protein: CASSPYGDSGANVLTF.